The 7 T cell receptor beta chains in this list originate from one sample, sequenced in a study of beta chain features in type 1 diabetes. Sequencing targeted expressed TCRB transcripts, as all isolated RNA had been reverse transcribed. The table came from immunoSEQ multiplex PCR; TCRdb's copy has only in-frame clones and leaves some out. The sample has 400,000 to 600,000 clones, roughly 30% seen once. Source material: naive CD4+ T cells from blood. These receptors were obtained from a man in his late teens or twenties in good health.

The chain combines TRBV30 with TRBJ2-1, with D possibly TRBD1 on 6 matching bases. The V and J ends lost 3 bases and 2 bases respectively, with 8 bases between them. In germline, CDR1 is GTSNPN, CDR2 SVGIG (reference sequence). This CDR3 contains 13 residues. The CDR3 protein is CAWRRGTYNEQFF. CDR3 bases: TGTGCCTGGAGGAGGGGGACCTACAATGAGCAGTTCTTC.

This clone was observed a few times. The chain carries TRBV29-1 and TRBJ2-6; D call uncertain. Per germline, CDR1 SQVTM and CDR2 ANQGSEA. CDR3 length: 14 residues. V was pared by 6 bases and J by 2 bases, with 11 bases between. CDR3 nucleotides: TGCAGCGTCGCCTCAGGTGCTGGGGCCAACGTCCTGACTTTC. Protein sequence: CSVASGAGANVLTF.

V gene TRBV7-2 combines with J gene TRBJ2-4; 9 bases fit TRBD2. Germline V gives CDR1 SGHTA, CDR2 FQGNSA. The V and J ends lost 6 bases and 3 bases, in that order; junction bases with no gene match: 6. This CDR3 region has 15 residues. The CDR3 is CASSNSGSGKNIQYF. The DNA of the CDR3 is TGTGCCAGCAGTAATAGCGGGAGTGGCAAAAACATTCAGTACTTC.

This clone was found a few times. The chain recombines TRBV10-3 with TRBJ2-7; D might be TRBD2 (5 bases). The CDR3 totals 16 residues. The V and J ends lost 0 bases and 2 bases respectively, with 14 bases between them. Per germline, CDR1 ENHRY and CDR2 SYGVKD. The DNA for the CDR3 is TGTGCCATCAGTGAGTCGGGGAGTCGGGGAACCTACGAGCAGTACTTC. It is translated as CAISESGSRGTYEQYF.

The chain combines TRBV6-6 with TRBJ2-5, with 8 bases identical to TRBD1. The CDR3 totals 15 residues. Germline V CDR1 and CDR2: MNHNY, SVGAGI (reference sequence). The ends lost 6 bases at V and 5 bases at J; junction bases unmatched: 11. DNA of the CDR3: TGTGCCAGCAGATCCGGACAGGGAGGTTTGGAGACCCAGTACTTC. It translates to CASRSGQGGLETQYF.

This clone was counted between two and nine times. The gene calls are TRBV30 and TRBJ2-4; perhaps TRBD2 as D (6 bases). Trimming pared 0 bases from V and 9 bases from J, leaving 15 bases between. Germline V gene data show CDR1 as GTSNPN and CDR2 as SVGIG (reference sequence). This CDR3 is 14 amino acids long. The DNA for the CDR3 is TGTGCCTGGAGTGTAAGGGTAGCCGGGAGCATTCAGTACTTC. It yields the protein CAWSVRVAGSIQYF. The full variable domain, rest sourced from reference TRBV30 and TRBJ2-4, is SQTIHQWPATLVQPVGSPLSLECTVEGTSNPNLYWYRQAAGRGLQLLFYSVGIGQISSEVPQNLSASRPQDRQFILSSKKLLLSDSGFYLCAWSVRVAGSIQYFGAGTRLSVL.

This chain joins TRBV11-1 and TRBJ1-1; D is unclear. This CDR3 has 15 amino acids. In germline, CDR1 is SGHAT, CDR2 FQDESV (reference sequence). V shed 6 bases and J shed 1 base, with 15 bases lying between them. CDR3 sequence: CASSVVGRTNTEAFF. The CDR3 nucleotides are TGTGCCAGCAGTGTAGTAGGACGGACGAACACTGAAGCTTTCTTT.